A single sample gave rise to the 5 T cell receptor beta chains below, sequenced in a study of T cell responses to AZD1222 COVID-19 vaccine. Sequencing used immunoSEQ multiplex PCR; TCRdb keeps in-frame clones, though not all of them. Altogether approximately 97,000 clones are present, roughly 80% being singletons, with the ten largest covering more than 15%. Sample: peripheral blood, taken on day 0 of AZD1222 vaccination. The receptors were gathered from an adult in good health.

This chain joins TRBV5-3 and TRBJ2-7, with 7 nucleotides matching TRBD1. TRBV5-3 is an ORF, with its function uncertain. The CDR3 runs 22 residues. The V segment lost 5 bases and the J segment 4 bases; nucleotides outside the gene matches: 33. The CDR3 nucleotides are TGTGCCAGAAGGGTACCCACCGGGACAGTCGACGTAGGGTGGACTTTTGGGTACGAGCAGTACGTC. This codes for CARRVPTGTVDVGWTFGYEQYV.

The chain employs TRBV11-2 and TRBJ1-1; 8 bases map to TRBD1. The CDR3 sequence is 14 residues long. The V segment lost 5 bases and the J segment 5 bases; nucleotides outside the gene matches: 7. Germline V lookup: CDR1 SGHAT, CDR2 FQNNGV. The CDR3 DNA follows: TGTGCCAGCAGCCCCCGACAGGGGTGGACTGAAGCTTTCTTT. It encodes CASSPRQGWTEAFF.

This sequence joins TRBV19 and TRBJ1-4; no definite D call. CDR3 length: 13 residues. V was trimmed by 5 bases and J by 7 bases, leaving 11 bases between them. Germline CDR1 and CDR2: LNHDA and SQIVND (reference sequence). The CDR3 nucleotides are TGTGCCAGTAGTTACACGCGGGGTGAAAAACTGTTTTTT. Translated, it gives CASSYTRGEKLFF.

The rearrangement uses TRBV6-7 and TRBJ2-1, with a tentative D call TRBD1 (6 bases). TRBV6-7 is known as an ORF, though its function is uncertain. The CDR3 covers 16 residues. V lost 5 bases and J lost 5, with 19 bases in between. The CDR3 DNA sequence: TGTGCCAGCAGTCTCCGACAGGATAGCCACAACAATGAGCAGTTCTTC. This codes for CASSLRQDSHNNEQFF.

This chain connects TRBV10-3 to TRBJ2-5; TRBD1 matches 7 bases. Unmatched junction bases numbered 10, after V lost 6 bases and J lost 6 bases. The CDR3 loop spans 14 amino acids. Germline CDR1 ENHRY, CDR2 SYGVKD. The chain's CDR3 is CAISGRQGEKTQYF. DNA for the CDR3: TGTGCCATCAGCGGACGCCAGGGGGAGAAGACCCAGTACTTC.